The 18 T cell receptor beta chains below all came from one sample that was sequenced in a study of blood T cell repertoires in COVID-19. Repertoires were generated with immunoSEQ multiplex PCR, while TCRdb's copy carries only in-frame clones and drops some. The sample includes 72,000 or so clones, roughly nine tenths of them seen just once. The sequencing input was peripheral blood. All receptors derive from a man in his sixties with acute or convalescent COVID-19.

The chain uses TRBV3-1 (or the pseudogene TRBV3-2) and TRBJ1-4; D gene unclear. This CDR3 has 12 residues. The germline V and J ends were trimmed by 1 base and 11 bases, with 8 bases remaining between them. From germline, CDR1 is LGHDT and CDR2 YNNKEL (reference sequence). This CDR3 reads CASSQGGPKLFF. The CDR3 DNA reads as TGTGCCAGCAGCCAAGGAGGCCCGAAACTGTTTTTT.

The V gene is TRBV5-1, the J gene TRBJ1-1; D unclear. The V end lost 0 bases, the J end lost 6 bases, and 6 bases lay between the germline ends. CDR3 length: 12 residues. CDR1 and CDR2 from the germline V gene are SGHRS and YFSETQ. CDR3 amino acids: CASSLGMSEAFF. As DNA, the CDR3 is TGCGCCAGCAGCTTGGGTATGTCTGAAGCTTTCTTT.

The genes are TRBV6-5 and TRBJ1-2; no clear D. Trimming removed 6 bases from V and 8 bases from J, with 10 bases in between. CDR1 is MNHEY, CDR2 SVGAGI, per germline. The CDR3 has 11 amino acids. The CDR3 protein is CASSTNFGYTF. The CDR3 DNA follows: TGTGCCAGCAGCACTAATTTCGGCTACACCTTC.

This clone has just one count. J is TRBJ2-7 and V is TRBV11-3; the match to TRBD2 covers 8 bases. Germline V gene lookup returns CDR1 SGHNT and CDR2 YENEEA. CDR3 size: 15 residues. V lost 5 bases and J lost 0; bases outside the gene matches: 6. CDR3 protein: CASSPGAGGSYEQYF. The CDR3, as DNA: TGTGCCAGCAGCCCTGGCGCGGGGGGCTCCTACGAGCAGTACTTC.

V usage is TRBV3-1 (or the pseudogene TRBV3-2) and J usage is TRBJ1-2, with 11 positions matching TRBD1. CDR1 LGHDT and CDR2 YNNKEL come from the germline V gene (reference sequence). The CDR3 spans 14 residues. The trim removed 4 bases at V and 6 bases at J, leaving 4 bases unmatched. CDR3 region: CASSRGQGADGYTF. CDR3 sequence (DNA): TGTGCCAGCAGCCGCGGACAGGGGGCCGATGGCTACACCTTC.

The rearrangement uses TRBV7-3 and TRBJ1-6, with TRBD1 identical over 7 bases. Trimming removed 5 bases from V and 7 bases from J; junction bases left unmatched: 8. Germline-derived CDR1 and CDR2 are SGHTA and FQGTGA. The CDR3 loop spans 15 amino acids. Here the CDR3 reads CASSLTGTANSPLHF. The CDR3 DNA reads as TGTGCCAGCAGCCTCACCGGGACAGCCAATTCACCCCTCCACTTT.

The chain has TRBV5-1 and TRBJ2-6; 10 nucleotides line up with TRBD1. V gave up 2 bases and J gave up 4 bases; unmatched junction bases: 6. CDR1 is SGHRS and CDR2 is YFSETQ in the germline V gene. The CDR3 loop spans 17 amino acids. The CDR3 spells CASSFRDRGTGANVLTF. CDR3 DNA: TGCGCCAGCAGCTTCCGGGACAGGGGAACCGGGGCCAACGTCCTGACTTTC. Looking up the rest from reference TRBV5-1 and TRBJ2-6 gives the full variable domain: KAGVTQTPRYLIKTRGQQVTLSCSPISGHRSVSWYQQTPGQGLQFLFEYFSETQRNKGNFPGRFSGRQFSNSRSEMNVSTLELGDSALYLCASSFRDRGTGANVLTFGAGSRLTVL.

A single count supports this clone. This specimen includes other DNA sequences encoding the same CDR3. The chain is built from TRBV2 and TRBJ2-7; TRBD1 matches at 8 bases. Germline values: CDR1 SNHLY, CDR2 FYNNEI. The ends lost 4 bases at V and 3 bases at J; junction bases unmatched: 2. This CDR3 spans 13 amino acids. Here the CDR3 DNA reads TGTGCCAGCAGTGGCGACAGGGGCTACGAGCAGTACTTC. Protein sequence: CASSGDRGYEQYF.

The chain carries TRBV6-5 and TRBJ1-2, with 7 bases that match TRBD1. With V trimmed by 0 bases and J by 4 bases, 2 bases remained unmatched. CDR1 is MNHEY, CDR2 SVGAGI, per germline. The CDR3 extends over 14 amino acids. The CDR3 here is CASSYSRGPYGYTF. In DNA, the CDR3 is TGTGCCAGCAGTTACTCGAGGGGGCCCTATGGCTACACCTTC.

The chain links TRBV24-1 to TRBJ2-1, with D maybe TRBD1 (6 bases). Germline V lookup: CDR1 KGHDR, CDR2 SFDVKD. V shed 11 bases and J shed 1 base, with 11 bases lying between them. The CDR3 is made up of 13 amino acids. In nucleotides, the CDR3 is TGTGCCATCCGGGACACATCCTACAATGAGCAGTTCTTC. This codes for CAIRDTSYNEQFF.

The rearrangement uses TRBV6-2 or TRBV6-3 and TRBJ1-1; tentative D call: TRBD1 (6 bases). CDR3 length: 15 residues. Between the trimmed V and J ends, which lost 5 bases and 3 bases, there was a span of 16 bases. Germline V lookup: CDR1 MNHEY, CDR2 SVGEGT. CDR3 coding DNA: TGTGCCAGCAGTCCGCGACAGGCCGGGGACACTGAAGCTTTCTTT. It codes for CASSPRQAGDTEAFF.

J is TRBJ2-5 and V is TRBV25-1; 9 nucleotides line up with TRBD1. The CDR3 is 14 amino acids. The ends lost 6 bases at V and 4 bases at J; junction bases unmatched: 6. CDR1 is MGHDK, CDR2 SYGVNS, per germline. The CDR3 nucleotides read TGTGCCAGCAGGATGGACAGGGGAGGAGAGACCCAGTACTTC. Translated: CASRMDRGGETQYF.

The V gene is TRBV3-1 (or the pseudogene TRBV3-2), the J gene TRBJ1-1; possible D gene TRBD1, 6 bases. Germline V gene data show CDR1 as LGHDT and CDR2 as YNNKEL (reference sequence). V was trimmed by 2 bases and J by 0 bases, leaving 7 bases between them. This CDR3 has 14 amino acids. In nucleotides, the CDR3 is TGTGCCAGCAGCCAAAGGACAGTGAACACTGAAGCTTTCTTT. Protein product: CASSQRTVNTEAFF.

The chain is built from TRBV27 and TRBJ2-7; 7 bases agree with TRBD1. V was clipped by 5 bases and J by 5 bases; unmatched bases: 6. The CDR3 is 13 residues long. Germline V CDR1 and CDR2: MNHEY, SMNVEV (reference sequence). The CDR3 nucleotides are TGTGCCAGCAGTCCCGACAGGGTCCACGAGCAGTACTTC. Translation: CASSPDRVHEQYF.

The chain joins TRBV18 to TRBJ1-1; D ambiguous. With 2 bases removed from V and 3 bases from J, the gap between germline ends came to 4 bases. The CDR3 sequence is 12 residues long. Germline V gene data show CDR1 as KGHSH and CDR2 as LQKENI. Here the CDR3 reads CASSPSDTEAFF. The CDR3 nucleotides are TGTGCCAGCTCACCATCGGACACTGAAGCTTTCTTT.

The J gene is TRBJ2-5, the V gene TRBV13, with 10 bases fitting TRBD2. The ends lost 3 bases at V and 5 bases at J; junction bases unmatched: 6. There are 15 residues in the CDR3. Germline CDR1 reads PRHDT; CDR2 reads FYEKMQ (reference sequence). CDR3 loop: CASSLASGGGETQYF. CDR3 DNA: TGTGCCAGCAGCTTGGCTAGCGGGGGTGGGGAGACCCAGTACTTC.

This chain connects TRBV15 to TRBJ1-3; possibly TRBD1 for D (5 bases). V was cut by 0 bases and J by 7 bases, with 19 bases left in between. The CDR3 contains 17 residues. Germline lookup yields CDR1 LNHNV and CDR2 YYDKDF (reference sequence). The CDR3 loop reads CATSRETGPGSSNTIYF. CDR3 bases: TGTGCCACCAGCAGAGAAACGGGGCCCGGGAGCTCCAACACCATATATTTT.

This rearrangement joins TRBV21-1 to TRBJ2-7; the D segment call TRBD1 is taken from the table without a DNA check. TRBV21-1 is tagged as a pseudogene. There are 17 residues in the CDR3. CDR3 region: CASLRDGTGFQTYEQYF. As DNA, the CDR3 is TGTGCCAGTCTCCGAGATGGGACAGGGTTCCAGACCTACGAGCAGTACTTC.